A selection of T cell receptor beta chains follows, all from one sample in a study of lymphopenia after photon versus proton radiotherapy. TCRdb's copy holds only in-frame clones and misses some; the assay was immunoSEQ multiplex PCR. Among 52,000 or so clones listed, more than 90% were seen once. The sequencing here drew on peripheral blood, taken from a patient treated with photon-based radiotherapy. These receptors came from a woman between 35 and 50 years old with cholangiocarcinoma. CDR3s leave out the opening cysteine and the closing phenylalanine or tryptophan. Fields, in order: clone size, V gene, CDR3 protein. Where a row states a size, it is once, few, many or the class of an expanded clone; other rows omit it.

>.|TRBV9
ASSTRTGLNEKLF
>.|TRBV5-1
ASSLTGGDTEAF
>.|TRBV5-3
ARSSRGGDEKLF
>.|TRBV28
ASSLSPLRGGSYNSPLH
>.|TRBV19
ASSIDRGVVEAF
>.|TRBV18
ASSPGTFEGYT
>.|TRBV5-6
ASSLAVGTYNEQF
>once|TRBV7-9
ASMFPGQNTEAF
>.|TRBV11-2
ASSSTGGPLAFQETQY
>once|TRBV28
ATGGRDRSDTQY
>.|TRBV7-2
ASSLVTSSNQPQH
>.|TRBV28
ASSFGRDGYT
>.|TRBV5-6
ASSLGDTEAF
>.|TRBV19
ASSIFGTSGGQPQH
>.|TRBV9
ASSVGGTGVSYEQY
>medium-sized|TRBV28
ASSYIGPVETQY
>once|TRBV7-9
ASSSTRTGAYEQY
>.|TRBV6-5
ASSYSQRVSTDTQY
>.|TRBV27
ASSIGGRADEQF
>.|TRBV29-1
SARTSGTGEQF
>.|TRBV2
ASRAPSGNTEAF
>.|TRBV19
APRRGRRNEKLF
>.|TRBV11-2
ASSSPPDRESLFEQY
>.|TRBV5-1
ASSSGLLPNEQF
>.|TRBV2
ASRRTQGVRSPLH
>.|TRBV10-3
AISEGEVGYGYT
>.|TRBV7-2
ASSLGHSYEQY